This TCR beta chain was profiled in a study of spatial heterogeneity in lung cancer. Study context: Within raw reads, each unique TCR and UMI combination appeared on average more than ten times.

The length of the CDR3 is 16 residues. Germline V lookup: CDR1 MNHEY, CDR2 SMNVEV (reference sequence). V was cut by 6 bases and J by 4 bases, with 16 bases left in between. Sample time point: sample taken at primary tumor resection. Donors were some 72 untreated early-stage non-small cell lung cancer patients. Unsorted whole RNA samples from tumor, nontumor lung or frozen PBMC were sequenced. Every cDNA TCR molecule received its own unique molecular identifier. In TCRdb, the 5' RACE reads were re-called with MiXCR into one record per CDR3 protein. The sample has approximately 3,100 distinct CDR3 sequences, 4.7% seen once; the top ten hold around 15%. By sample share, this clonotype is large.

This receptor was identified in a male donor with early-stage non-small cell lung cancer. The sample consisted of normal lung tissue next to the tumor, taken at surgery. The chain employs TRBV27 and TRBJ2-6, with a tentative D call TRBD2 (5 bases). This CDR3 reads CASRSDSSSGANVLTF. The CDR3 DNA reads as TGTGCCAGCAGGTCGGACTCTTCCTCGGGGGCCAACGTCCTGACTTTC.